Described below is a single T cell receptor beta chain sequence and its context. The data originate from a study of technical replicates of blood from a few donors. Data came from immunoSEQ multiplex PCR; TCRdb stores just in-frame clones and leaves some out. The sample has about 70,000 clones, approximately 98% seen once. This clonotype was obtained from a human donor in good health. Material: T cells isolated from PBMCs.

The CDR3 DNA reads TGCGCCAGCAGCTCCCAGGGGTTAGGAGGGACCCAGTACTTC. It is translated as CASSSQGLGGTQYF. The chain is built from TRBV5-1 and TRBJ2-5; D is possibly TRBD1 (6 bases). This CDR3 has 14 amino acids. Germline CDR1 is SGHRS and CDR2 is YFSETQ. V dropped 3 bases and J dropped 7 bases, with 16 bases sitting between them. Full variable domain (remainder filled in from reference TRBV5-1 and TRBJ2-5): KAGVTQTPRYLIKTRGQQVTLSCSPISGHRSVSWYQQTPGQGLQFLFEYFSETQRNKGNFPGRFSGRQFSNSRSEMNVSTLELGDSALYLCASSSQGLGGTQYFGPGTRLLVL.